The clone carrying this TCR beta chain counts as medium-sized (0.01 to 0.1%) by frequency. CSF cells were profiled by 10X single-cell V(D)J and 5' expression. TCRdb re-called the 10x single-cell sequencing reads and shows each CDR3 protein once, DNA omitted. Here the sample table reports approximately 1,400 distinct CDR3 sequences. CDR1 and CDR2 from the germline V gene are SNHLY and FYNNEI. The length of the CDR3 is 17 residues. Confirmation of patient neurodegeneration relied on biomarkers such as neurofilament, amyloid-beta and tau. These data belong to a study of CD8 T cells in cerebrospinal fluid in Alzheimer's disease. About the research overall: Clonal expansion of CSF T cells was measured with plate-based and droplet-based single-cell sequencing.

Sequencing input: cerebrospinal fluid. The receptor was isolated from a human donor with Alzheimer's disease. The genes are TRBV2 and TRBJ1-4. CDR3 residues: CASRKGFPGLINEKLFF.